One sample yielded the 25 T cell receptor beta chains listed below, sequenced in a study of glioma-infiltrating T cells. The iRepertoire nested amplicon-rescue multiplex PCR amplified TCR alpha and beta CDR3s from RNA. Each CDR3 protein gets one entry after TCRdb re-called the multiplex PCR reads with MiXCR. The sample holds more than 350,000 distinct CDR3 sequences, 41% seen once. Sequencing used glioma tissue, nonneoplastic brain tissue, or PBMCs (not recorded which). These receptors were collected from a human donor with low-grade glioma or glioblastoma, undergoing nonglioma brain surgery, or in good health (not recorded which).

The table lists this clonotype with a few counts. J is TRBJ2-5 and V is TRBV4-1; 14 positions match TRBD2. Per the germline V gene, CDR1 is MGHRA and CDR2 is YSYEKL. This CDR3 contains 17 residues. The V and J ends lost 4 bases and 4 bases, in that order; junction bases with no gene match: 8. The DNA for the CDR3 is TGCGCCAGCAGCCCCCGACTAGCGGGAGGGCCGGGAGAGACCCAGTACTTC. Its translation: CASSPRLAGGPGETQYF.

The rearrangement uses TRBV7-2 and TRBJ1-2; TRBD1 matches 7 bases. The CDR3 has 14 amino acids. CDR1 SGHTA and CDR2 FQGNSA come from the germline V gene. Trimming at V came to 6 bases and at J to 4 bases, leaving 8 bases not matched to a gene. The CDR3 spells CASSRQGGAYGYTF. The CDR3 region has the DNA TGTGCCAGCAGTCGACAGGGAGGGGCCTATGGCTACACCTTC. The full variable domain, with the rest looked up from reference TRBV7-2 and TRBJ1-2, is GAGVSQSPSNKVTEKGKDVELRCDPISGHTALYWYRQSLGQGLEFLIYFQGNSAPDKSGLPSDRFSAERTGGSVSTLTIQRTQQEDSAVYLCASSRQGGAYGYTFGSGTRLTVV.

This clonotype was detected ten times or more. V and J are TRBV28 and TRBJ1-5, with D unresolved. Germline V gene lookup returns CDR1 MDHEN and CDR2 SYDVKM. The CDR3 runs 11 residues. V lost 5 bases and J 6 bases, leaving 5 bases between the germline ends. The CDR3 spells CASSRIQPQHF. CDR3 bases: TGTGCCAGCAGTAGGATTCAGCCCCAGCATTTT.

This chain links TRBV7-9 with TRBJ1-6, with TRBD1 as a possible D gene (5 bases). Between the trimmed V and J ends, which lost 2 bases and 1 base, there was a span of 18 bases. The length of the CDR3 is 19 residues. Germline values: CDR1 SEHNR, CDR2 FQNEAQ (reference sequence). In DNA form, the CDR3 reads TGTGCCAGCAGCTTAAGAGGGACGGAAGACGGGTCCTATAATTCACCCCTCCACTTT. Translation gives CASSLRGTEDGSYNSPLHF. Full variable domain (missing parts from reference TRBV7-9 and TRBJ1-6): DTGVSQNPRHKITKRGQNVTFRCDPISEHNRLYWYRQTLGQGPEFLTYFQNEAQLEKSRLLSDRFSAERPKGSFSTLEIQRTEQGDSAMYLCASSLRGTEDGSYNSPLHFGNGTRLTVT.

The chain has TRBV28 and TRBJ1-4; 11 nucleotides align to TRBD1. The CDR3 loop spans 14 amino acids. The germline gives CDR1 MDHEN, CDR2 SYDVKM. J lost 8 bases, V lost 5 bases, and 4 bases had no gene match. CDR3 residues: CASSPDRGPEKLFF. The CDR3 bases are TGTGCCAGCAGTCCGGACAGGGGGCCAGAAAAACTGTTTTTT.

With regard to this clonotype: With a much larger clone just one base away, this may be a read error. The chain carries TRBV25-1 and TRBJ1-1; D unclear. Germline CDR1 and CDR2: MGHDK and SYGVNS. V lost 2 bases, J lost 4 bases, and 11 bases lay in between. The CDR3 is made up of 14 amino acids. The CDR3 region is CASSETTSCTEAFF. The DNA for the CDR3 is TGTGCCAGCAGTGAAACAACTAGTTGCACTGAAGCTTTCTTT.

The chain has TRBV7-8 and TRBJ2-7, with D unclear. Germline values: CDR1 SGHVS, CDR2 FQNEAQ. V dropped 4 bases and J dropped 2 bases, with 9 bases sitting between them. CDR3 length: 13 amino acids. The CDR3 DNA is TGTGCCAGCAGCTCAAGGGTAACCTACGAGCAGTACTTC. Its translation: CASSSRVTYEQYF.

The chain is built from TRBV4-3 and TRBJ1-6; D gene uncertain. The germline V and J ends were trimmed by 4 bases and 3 bases, with 7 bases remaining between them. The CDR3 is 14 residues long. The V gene's germline CDR1 is LGHNA and CDR2 YSLEER. This CDR3 is CASSRTDYNSPLHF. The CDR3 nucleotides read TGCGCCAGCAGCCGGACGGACTATAATTCACCCCTCCACTTT.

This clonotype was observed a handful of times. The V gene is TRBV28, the J gene TRBJ2-5; unclear D gene. Trimming stripped 3 bases from V and 6 bases from J, with 11 bases between. Germline lookup yields CDR1 MDHEN and CDR2 SYDVKM. CDR3 length: 13 residues. The CDR3 DNA reads as TGTGCCAGCAGTTTGTGGGCAGTGAAGACCCAGTACTTC. Protein: CASSLWAVKTQYF.

Comment on this clonotype: This sequence may be a read error, since a much larger clone differs from it by one base. This CDR3 is missing its conserved last phenylalanine or tryptophan, likely due to a read error. The rearrangement links TRBV6-2 or TRBV6-3 to TRBJ1-2; D gene unclear. The germline CDR1 and CDR2 sequences are MNHEY and SVGEGT. The CDR3 has 13 amino acids. Trimming left V 10 bases short and J 2 bases short, with 14 bases between. The CDR3 spells CANSWTENYGYTS. The CDR3 DNA follows: TGTGCCAACAGCTGGACCGAGAACTATGGCTACACCTCC.

A single count supports this clonotype. A junction end diverges from the germline sequence, so it may reflect a read error. J is TRBJ1-4 and V is TRBV12-3 or TRBV12-4, with D hard to call. The CDR3 consists of 13 residues. The CDR3 nucleotides read TGTGCCAGCAGATGGTCGACGGTTGAAAGACTGTTTTTT. Its protein is CASRWSTVERLFF.

With regard to this clonotype: A much larger clone sits a single nucleotide away, making a read error possible. This chain uses TRBV27 with TRBJ1-1; D unclear. The V end lost 6 bases, the J end lost 6 bases, and 17 bases lay between the germline ends. Germline CDR1 MNHEY, CDR2 SMNVEV (reference sequence). This CDR3 contains 14 residues. For the CDR3, the DNA is TGTGCCAGCAGACTTATTGGGCTCTTAGCTGAAGCTTTCTTT. Translating it yields CASRLIGLLAEAFF.

CDR3 sequence (DNA): TGTGCCACCAGCAGAGAGGGGGGACAATACTATGGCTACACCTTC. Protein product: CATSREGGQYYGYTF. The chain employs TRBV15 and TRBJ1-2; a weak D match, TRBD1 (6 bases). In germline, CDR1 is LNHNV, CDR2 YYDKDF (reference sequence). Trimming stripped 0 bases from V and 3 bases from J, with 11 bases between. The length of the CDR3 is 15 residues.

Many counts were recorded for this clonotype. The rearrangement joins TRBV4-2 to TRBJ1-1; D is uncertain. The V gene's germline CDR1 is LGHNA and CDR2 YNFKEQ. V was trimmed by 0 bases and J by 4 bases, leaving 9 bases between them. The CDR3 has 14 amino acids. As DNA, the CDR3 is TGTGCCAGCAGCCAAGAAGGTGAGAGCACTGAAGCTTTCTTT. Amino acid sequence: CASSQEGESTEAFF.

CDR3 loop: CASRPSGLLSWNEQFF. The CDR3 nucleotides are TGTGCCAGCAGACCATCGGGACTCCTCTCCTGGAATGAGCAGTTCTTC. The chain has TRBV28 and TRBJ2-1, with D tentatively TRBD2 (6 bases). Germline values: CDR1 MDHEN, CDR2 SYDVKM. This CDR3 has 16 amino acids. V was trimmed by 6 bases and J by 7 bases, leaving 22 bases between them.

This clonotype was detected many times. The V and J genes are TRBV3-1 and TRBJ1-1, with D possibly being TRBD1 (5 bases). The CDR3 is 15 amino acids. The V and J ends lost 0 bases and 11 bases respectively, with 19 bases between them. Germline-derived CDR1 and CDR2 are LGHDT and YNNKEL (reference sequence). CDR3 DNA sequence: TGTGCCAGCAGCCAAGACGGAAGGGGCACAAGGGATGCTTTCTTT. It encodes CASSQDGRGTRDAFF.

About this clonotype itself: This may be a read error: a much more frequent sequence differs by one nucleotide. Since the CDR3 does not end with the conserved phenylalanine or tryptophan, this likely comes from a read error. The chain employs TRBV20-1 and TRBJ2-5, with D maybe TRBD2 (5 bases). This CDR3 region has 14 residues. CDR1 is DFQATT, CDR2 SNEGSKA, per germline (reference sequence). V was trimmed by 0 bases and J by 2 bases, leaving 10 bases between them. The CDR3 region is CSARDYQRQETQYS. The CDR3 coding sequence is TGCAGTGCTAGAGATTACCAGCGGCAAGAGACCCAGTACTCC.

This clonotype appeared many times. V usage is TRBV6-1 and J usage is TRBJ2-7; TRBD2 aligns across 7 bases. The trim removed 5 bases at V and 1 base at J, leaving 8 bases unmatched. CDR1 MNHNS and CDR2 SASEGT come from the germline V gene. This CDR3 spans 15 amino acids. CDR3 in amino acids: CASSKGRGPSYEQYF. The CDR3 region has the DNA TGTGCCAGCAGTAAAGGGAGGGGCCCATCCTACGAGCAGTACTTC.

This clonotype is a singleton in its sample. Just one base apart from a much larger clone, this may be a read error. V gene TRBV6-2 or TRBV6-3 combines with J gene TRBJ2-1; D is unclear. V gave up 6 bases and J gave up 2 bases, with 14 bases separating them. CDR3 length: 15 residues. From germline, CDR1 is MNHEY and CDR2 SVGEGT. CDR3 loop: CASRLTVRPYNEQFF. In nucleotides, the CDR3 is TGTGCCAGCAGGCTCACAGTGAGACCCTACAATGAGCAGTTCTTC.

Notes on this clonotype: A much larger clone lies a single base off, so this may be a read error. The V call is TRBV20-1, the J call TRBJ1-1; no clear D. Germline CDR1 is DFQATT and CDR2 is SNEGSKA (reference sequence). Trimming left V 2 bases short and J 2 bases short, with 9 bases between. This CDR3 has 13 amino acids. CDR3 nucleotide sequence: TGCAGTGCTAGAAGTCCAGCCAACACTGAAGCTTTCTTT. It is translated as CSARSPANTEAFF.

This clonotype was counted a few times. The chain recombines TRBV7-9 with TRBJ1-1; D remains ambiguous. CDR1 is SEHNR and CDR2 is FQNEAQ in the germline V gene (reference sequence). CDR3 size: 12 residues. The ends were cut back, 4 bases at V and 8 bases at J, with 11 bases in the middle. The chain's CDR3 is CASSSLGEEAFF. The CDR3 DNA sequence: TGTGCCAGCAGCTCACTCGGGGAAGAAGCTTTCTTT.

This clonotype came up once. The chain has TRBV6-2 or TRBV6-3 and TRBJ2-3, with TRBD1 identical over 9 bases. This CDR3 is built from 14 residues. Per germline, CDR1 MNHEY and CDR2 SVGEGT. The trim removed 3 bases at V and 6 bases at J, leaving 4 bases unmatched. The DNA of the CDR3 is TGTGCCAGCAGTTATGGACAGGGGCCGGATACGCAGTATTTT. Amino acids: CASSYGQGPDTQYF.

V gene TRBV4-3 combines with J gene TRBJ2-1; unclear D gene. Germline V lookup: CDR1 LGHNA, CDR2 YSLEER. CDR3 size: 13 residues. V lost 1 base and J lost 10, with 11 bases in between. The CDR3 sequence: CASSQGWIKEQFF. CDR3 bases: TGCGCCAGCAGCCAAGGTTGGATAAAAGAGCAGTTCTTC.

The gene calls are TRBV4-2 and TRBJ2-4; TRBD2 is a possible D gene (6 bases). TRBJ2-5 matches the DNA end more closely, so the J call is doubtful. The CDR3 runs to 15 residues. Germline V gene lookup returns CDR1 LGHNA and CDR2 YNFKEQ. In DNA, the CDR3 is TGTGCCAGCAGCCAAGGTCTCGCGCTAGCGGAGACCCAGTACTTC. Translation gives CASSQGLALAETQYF.

This clonotype was detected only a few times. This chain joins TRBV6-2 or TRBV6-3 and TRBJ2-1, with D possibly matching TRBD1 (6 bases). The germline gives CDR1 MNHEY, CDR2 SVGEGT. V lost 6 bases and J lost 6, with 21 bases in between. The CDR3 runs 16 residues. The CDR3 is CASSPGERSGGNEQFF. For the CDR3, the DNA is TGTGCCAGCAGCCCAGGGGAGCGGAGTGGCGGCAATGAGCAGTTCTTC.